This T cell receptor (beta chain) originates from a study of cytomegalovirus exposure and HLA in healthy donors. Assay used: immunoSEQ multiplex PCR; TCRdb lists only in-frame clones, some missing. The sample lists about 200,000 clones; roughly three quarters were seen once. The CDR3 consists of 15 residues. Per the germline V gene, CDR1 is GTSNPN and CDR2 is SVGIG (reference sequence). V lost 0 bases to trimming and J lost 5 bases; unmatched junction nucleotides: 9. Study-level points and caveats: Subsequent analysis showed first-cohort TCR clusters tending to co-occur in around 110 validation repertoires. Most TCR sequences were seen very rarely across donors, but some public TCRs occurred in many.

As regards this clone: Its antigen is not identified.

The sample comprised PBMCs. The V call is TRBV30, the J call TRBJ2-5, with 7 bases matching TRBD1. The sequence was obtained from a woman aged 30 to 39 in good health and CMV-seronegative. The CDR3 spells CAWSVLGGRAETQYF. In DNA, the CDR3 is TGTGCCTGGAGTGTACTAGGGGGCCGGGCGGAGACCCAGTACTTC.